These 13 T cell receptor beta chains were sequenced from one sample in a study of T cell responses to AZD1222 COVID-19 vaccine. Assay used: immunoSEQ multiplex PCR; TCRdb lists only in-frame clones, some missing. The repertoire holds approximately 77,000 clones, with approximately 85% as singletons. The specimen comprised peripheral blood, sampled 28 days after the second AZD1222 dose. The receptors stem from an adult who received the AZD1222 COVID-19 vaccine.

The chain recombines TRBV6-6 with TRBJ2-4, with 7 bases identical to TRBD1. V shed 6 bases, J shed 3 bases, and the junction held 8 bases outside the gene matches. Per germline, CDR1 MNHNY and CDR2 SVGAGI (reference sequence). The CDR3 loop spans 15 amino acids. The CDR3, as DNA: TGTGCCAGCAGCTCCGACAGGGAAGGCAAAAACATTCAGTACTTC. Protein sequence: CASSSDREGKNIQYF.

The genes are TRBV28 and TRBJ1-2, with TRBD1 matching over 7 bases. Trimming cost V 6 bases and J 3 bases; bases outside gene matches: 7. CDR3 length: 14 amino acids. Germline CDR1 is MDHEN and CDR2 is SYDVKM. The CDR3 region is CASRKTGTDYGYTF. In DNA, the CDR3 is TGTGCCAGCAGGAAAACCGGGACAGACTATGGCTACACCTTC.

V is TRBV19 and J is TRBJ1-2; weak D call: TRBD1 (5 bases). The germline V gene encodes CDR1 LNHDA and CDR2 SQIVND (reference sequence). Deletions cut 4 bases from V and 4 bases from J, with 13 bases between. The CDR3 contains 14 residues. For the CDR3, the DNA is TGTGCCAGTAGTACCCCCAGGGATAGCTATGGCTACACCTTC. This translates into CASSTPRDSYGYTF.

The chain has TRBV11-3 and TRBJ1-6, with D unclear. The CDR3 runs 14 residues. Germline CDR1 SGHNT, CDR2 YENEEA. Trimming pared 3 bases from V and 6 bases from J, leaving 9 bases between. The CDR3 spells CASSFGMANSPLHF. Written as DNA, the CDR3 is TGTGCCAGCAGCTTTGGAATGGCTAATTCACCCCTCCACTTT.

The chain employs TRBV24-1 and TRBJ1-1; D remains ambiguous. The germline V and J ends were trimmed by 1 base and 1 base, with 9 bases remaining between them. The CDR3 covers 15 residues. Germline assignment: CDR1 KGHDR and CDR2 SFDVKD. The CDR3 DNA is TGTGCCACCAGTGATTTTCACGGAGAGAACACTGAAGCTTTCTTT. It specifies CATSDFHGENTEAFF.

The chain links TRBV9 to TRBJ2-1; TRBD2 matches 8 bases. The CDR3 is 18 amino acids. Germline loops: CDR1 SGDLS, CDR2 YYNGEE. V shed 4 bases and J 4 bases; nucleotides not matched to a gene: 16. This CDR3 reads CASSYRDGAGDNYNEQFF. The CDR3 region has the DNA TGTGCCAGCAGCTATCGGGACGGAGCGGGGGACAATTACAATGAGCAGTTCTTC.

The CDR3 nucleotides read TGTGCCAGTAGTATTGGCGCGGGGGTTACTAGCACAGATACGCAGTATTTT. Its translation is CASSIGAGVTSTDTQYF. The chain carries TRBV19 and TRBJ2-3; TRBD2 matches 7 bases. The V gene end was trimmed by 3 bases and the J gene end by 0 bases; junction bases not matched to a gene: 9. CDR3 length: 17 residues. In germline, CDR1 is LNHDA, CDR2 SQIVND (reference sequence).

J is TRBJ1-4 and V is TRBV29-1, with D tentatively TRBD1 (5 bases). The V end lost 7 bases, the J end lost 4 bases, and 13 bases lay between the germline ends. The CDR3 totals 13 residues. The germline V gene has CDR1 SQVTM and CDR2 ANQGSEA. CDR3 DNA: TGCAGCGCCATAGAGGGGATTAATGAAAAACTGTTTTTT. Its translation: CSAIEGINEKLFF.

The J gene is TRBJ1-1, the V gene TRBV7-3; D call uncertain. This CDR3 has 13 amino acids. Germline CDR1 and CDR2: SGHTA and FQGTGA. Trimming shortened V by 5 bases and J by 1 base, and 8 bases separated the two germline ends. The CDR3 is CASSPDTNTEAFF. CDR3 DNA: TGTGCCAGCAGCCCCGACACGAACACTGAAGCTTTCTTT.

This clone was seen only a few times. V is TRBV6-2 or TRBV6-3 and J is TRBJ1-1; 11 nucleotides align to TRBD1. This CDR3 has 15 amino acids. V lost 2 bases and J lost 6; bases outside the gene matches: 5. Per germline, CDR1 MNHEY and CDR2 SVGEGT. The CDR3 sequence is CASSYLGQGGPEAFF. CDR3 DNA sequence: TGTGCCAGCAGTTACCTGGGACAGGGGGGCCCTGAAGCTTTCTTT.

The gene calls are TRBV4-1 and TRBJ2-3; the D call may be TRBD1 or TRBD2 (5 bases each). The CDR3 spans 16 residues. V gave up 4 bases and J gave up 0 bases, with 14 bases separating them. Germline CDR1 MGHRA, CDR2 YSYEKL. The CDR3 region is CASSRFGGTSTDTQYF. Written as DNA, the CDR3 is TGCGCCAGCAGCCGGTTTGGGGGAACTAGCACAGATACGCAGTATTTT.

This chain uses TRBV10-2 with TRBJ2-3; TRBD1 matches 7 bases. The junction had 8 bases not matched to a gene; V was cut back by 5 bases and J by 0 bases. The CDR3 spans 16 residues. Germline V lookup: CDR1 WSHSY, CDR2 SAAADI. Here the CDR3 DNA reads TGCGCCAGCAGTATCCGACAGGGAACCAGCACAGATACGCAGTATTTT. Translation: CASSIRQGTSTDTQYF.

The rearrangement joins TRBV10-2 to TRBJ1-4; D not resolved. The germline V and J ends were trimmed by 2 bases and 5 bases, with 15 bases remaining between them. Germline CDR1 WSHSY, CDR2 SAAADI. The CDR3 spans 16 residues. The DNA of the CDR3 is TGCGCCAGCAGTGAGGCCCTGAGGAGACAAAATGAAAAACTGTTTTTT. Protein product: CASSEALRRQNEKLFF.